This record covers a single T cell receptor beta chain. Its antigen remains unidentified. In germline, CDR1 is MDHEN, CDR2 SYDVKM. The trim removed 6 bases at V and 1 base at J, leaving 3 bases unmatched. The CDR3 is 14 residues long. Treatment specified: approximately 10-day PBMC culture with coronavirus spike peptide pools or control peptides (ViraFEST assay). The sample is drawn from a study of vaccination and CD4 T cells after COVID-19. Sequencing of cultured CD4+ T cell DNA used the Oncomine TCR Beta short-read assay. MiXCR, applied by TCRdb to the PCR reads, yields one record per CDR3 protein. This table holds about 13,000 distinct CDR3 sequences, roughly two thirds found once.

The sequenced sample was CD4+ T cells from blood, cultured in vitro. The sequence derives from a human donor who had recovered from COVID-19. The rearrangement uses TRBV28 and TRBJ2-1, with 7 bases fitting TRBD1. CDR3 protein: CASRRDRSYNEQFF. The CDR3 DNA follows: TGTGCCAGCAGACGGGACAGATCCTACAATGAGCAGTTCTTC. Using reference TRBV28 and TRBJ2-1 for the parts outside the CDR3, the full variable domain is DVKVTQSSRYLVKRTGEKVFLECVQDMDHENMFWYRQDPGLGLRLIYFSYDVKMKEKGDIPEGYSVSREKKERFSLILESASTNQTSMYLCASRRDRSYNEQFFGPGTRLTVL.